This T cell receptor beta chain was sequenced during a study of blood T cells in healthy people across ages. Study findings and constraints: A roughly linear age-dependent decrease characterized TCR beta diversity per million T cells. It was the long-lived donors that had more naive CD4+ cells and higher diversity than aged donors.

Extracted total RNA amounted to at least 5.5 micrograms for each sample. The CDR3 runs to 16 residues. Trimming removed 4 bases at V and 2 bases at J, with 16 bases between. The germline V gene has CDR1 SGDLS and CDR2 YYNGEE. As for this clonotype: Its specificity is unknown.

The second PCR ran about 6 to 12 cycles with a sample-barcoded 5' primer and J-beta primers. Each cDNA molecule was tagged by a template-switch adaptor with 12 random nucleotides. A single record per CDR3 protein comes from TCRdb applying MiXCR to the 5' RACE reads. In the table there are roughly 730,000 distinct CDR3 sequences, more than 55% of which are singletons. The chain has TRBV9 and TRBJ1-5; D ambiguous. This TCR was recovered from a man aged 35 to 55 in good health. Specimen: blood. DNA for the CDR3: TGTGCCAGCAGCTCCCAGTCCGGAGGTGGCAATCAGCCCCAGCATTTT. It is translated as CASSSQSGGGNQPQHF. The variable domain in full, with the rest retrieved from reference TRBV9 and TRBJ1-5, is DSGVTQTPKHLITATGQRVTLRCSPRSGDLSVYWYQQSLDQGLQFLIQYYNGEERAKGNILERFSAQQFPDLHSELNLSSLELGDSALYFCASSSQSGGGNQPQHFGDGTRLSIL.